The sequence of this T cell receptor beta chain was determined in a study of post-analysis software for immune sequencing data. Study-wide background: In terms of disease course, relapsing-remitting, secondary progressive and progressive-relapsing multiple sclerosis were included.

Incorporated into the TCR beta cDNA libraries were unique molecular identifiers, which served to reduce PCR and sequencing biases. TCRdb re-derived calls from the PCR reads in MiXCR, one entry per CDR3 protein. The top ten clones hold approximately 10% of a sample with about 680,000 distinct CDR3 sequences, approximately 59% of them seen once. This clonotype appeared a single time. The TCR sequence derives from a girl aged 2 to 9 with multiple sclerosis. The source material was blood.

CDR3 loop: CASSLYRAQEQFF. CDR3 DNA: TGTGCCAGCAGTTTATACAGGGCCCAGGAGCAGTTCTTC. This chain uses TRBV6-2 or TRBV6-3 with TRBJ2-1, with a possible D match to TRBD1 (6 bases). Germline CDR1 MNHEY, CDR2 SVGEGT. The V gene lost 4 bases and the J gene lost 10 bases, with 14 bases spanning the gap. This CDR3 contains 13 residues.